This TCR beta chain was retrieved from a study of blood T cell repertoires in COVID-19. At the level of the study: From the United States, Italy and Spain came samples of acute and convalescent COVID-19. The analysed material was cDNA or gDNA that came from T cells, B-cell-depleted T cells, or PBMCs.

Authors' methods: Reference gene primer amplification in the assay estimated nucleated cell counts. Libraries were prepared by immunoSEQ multiplex PCR; TCRdb keeps only in-frame clonotypes and omits some of them. V and J calls and clone size are as listed in that table; D and trimming were resolved from the DNA. This sample has about 230,000 clones; around four fifths occur once, and the top ten carry roughly 27%. Per the germline V gene, CDR1 is SEHNR and CDR2 is FQNEAQ (reference sequence). The trim removed 5 bases at V and 13 bases at J, leaving 14 bases unmatched. The CDR3 has 14 residues. This sequence originates from a middle-aged man with acute or convalescent COVID-19. The chain couples TRBV7-9 to TRBJ1-2, with 9 bases fitting TRBD1. Material: peripheral blood. The CDR3 reads CASSTRQGGIQITF. CDR3 sequence (DNA): TGTGCCAGCAGCACGAGACAGGGGGGCATCCAAATCACCTTC.